The present entry profiles one TCR beta chain with its context. Its target antigen remains unknown. The sample holds no much larger clone one base away, and base qualities are not on file. One collaborating source in Seattle enrolled patients during active infection and followed them longitudinally through the course of disease. The collaborating institutions used their own protocols to collect whole blood in K2EDTA tubes. For TCRbeta analysis, collaborators shipped samples in one of three forms: frozen whole blood, isolated PBMCs, or DNA extracted from either of those sample types. These data are taken from a study of blood T cell repertoires in COVID-19 (dated by TCRdb to 2018 to 2021). Notes on the research overall: Samples from collaborators originated in the United States, Italy and Spain and spanned both the acute and convalescent phases of COVID-19. The material from the prospective study consisted of cDNA or gDNA derived from T cells, B-cell-depleted T cells, or PBMCs. Deeply sampled blood TCRbeta repertoires from subjects exposed to, actively infected with, or recovered from COVID-19 were included in the dataset. The repertoires were released in a freely available public database meant as a resource for research on the immune response to SARS-CoV-2. The samples were drawn from the first 160 participants of the ongoing ImmuneRACE study and from 950 to 1,500 subjects provided by 6 global collaborators. The sample metadata nearly always contained a de-identified subject ID, COVID-19 status, age in years and sex. HLA class I and class II types, where available, came from metadata supplied by the sample provider rather than from assay-based typing. The paper as a whole reports these results and caveats: Clinical and demographic metadata were provided uncurated, with the amount varying by source and participant.

TCRbeta CDR3 regions were amplified from genomic DNA by means of the immunoSEQ Assay, a bias-controlled multiplex PCR. On the study's bioinformatics: The number of nucleated cells in each sample was estimated by amplification of reference gene primers within the assay. To quantify the absolute abundance of each unique TCRbeta CDR3 rearrangement, sequence reads were collapsed and filtered. For each sample, productive Simpson clonality was calculated by taking the square root of Simpson's diversity index across productive rearrangements. Here the immuneACCESS table is served through TCRdb, limited to in-frame sequences with V and J called. Missing clones are a known gap in these copies; in checked studies unresolved V genes cover under half, and the rest lacks a known reason. Clone size and the V and J calls come from that table; the DNA yielded D and trimming. For this sample the table gives about 330,000 clones, of which roughly 87% were detected only once. The top ten clones comprise roughly 9.9% of the sample.

The germline V gene encodes CDR1 SGHRS and CDR2 YFSETQ. The CDR3 runs 11 amino acids, cysteine and phenylalanine included. Kept here is only the CDR3 DNA, which spans 33 bases and is read in frame from base 1. Trimming removed 5 bases from V and 4 bases from J, leaving 5 bases between the germline ends. The V gene is TRBV5-1 and the J gene is TRBJ2-3; no D gene call is confident. The sequence was collected from a man aged 25 to 40 with COVID-19, enrolled during active disease. Sequenced sample: peripheral blood. The CDR3 region has the sequence CASRAADTQYF. The nucleotides read TGCGCCAGCAGGGCGGCAGATACGCAGTATTTT.